These T cell receptor beta chains were read from a single sample in a study of OX40 agonist ivuxolimab in advanced cancers. This table comes from immunoSEQ multiplex PCR, and its TCRdb copy is limited to in-frame clones, with some not included. The sample lists some 80,000 clones, approximately 89% occurring once. The material was CD4+ or CD8+ T cells sorted from blood, obtained in a trial of the OX40 agonist ivuxolimab. These receptors all come from an adult with an advanced solid tumor such as melanoma, head and neck, liver or kidney cancer. Both conserved end residues are part of each CDR3. The D gene is left open where the match is weak. The size entry is marked missing in some rows and otherwise reads once, few, many or a size class.

few	TRBV2	TRBJ1-3	NA	CATRPDSGNTIYF	TGTGCCACCAGACCGGACTCTGGAAACACCATATATTTT
NA	TRBV28	TRBJ1-2	NA	CASFSLGPTGPNGYTF	TGTGCCAGCTTCTCCCTGGGGCCTACAGGGCCAAATGGCTACACCTTC
NA	TRBV5-1	TRBJ2-4	NA	CASRSIGQFGAKNIQYF	TGCGCCAGCAGATCGATAGGACAATTCGGAGCCAAAAACATTCAGTACTTC
NA	TRBV2	TRBJ1-2	NA	CASKPTVSSNYGYTF	TGTGCCAGCAAGCCGACGGTTTCTTCTAACTATGGCTACACCTTC
NA	TRBV15	TRBJ2-2	NA	CATSRDRSFGELFF	TGTGCCACCAGCAGAGATCGCAGCTTCGGGGAGCTGTTTTTT
NA	TRBV18	TRBJ2-7	NA	CASSPFLYEQYF	TGTGCCAGCTCACCATTCCTCTACGAGCAGTACTTC
once	TRBV7-9	TRBJ2-5	NA	CASTSIAGAQETQYF	TGTGCCAGCACCTCCATTGCGGGGGCCCAAGAGACCCAGTACTTC
NA	TRBV28	TRBJ2-1	NA	CASKGAAGSSYNEQFF	TGTGCCAGCAAGGGAGCCGCCGGGAGCTCCTACAATGAGCAGTTCTTC
once	TRBV11-1	TRBJ2-6	NA	CASSFMWGSGANVLTF	TGTGCCAGCAGCTTTATGTGGGGATCTGGGGCCAACGTCCTGACTTTC
once	TRBV5-1	TRBJ1-2	NA	CASSLSRENYGYTF	TGCGCCAGCAGCTTATCCAGGGAAAACTATGGCTACACCTTC
NA	TRBV6-6	TRBJ2-1	TRBD1	CASSYPTGQGNNEQFF	TGTGCCAGCAGTTACCCAACCGGACAGGGGAACAATGAGCAGTTCTTC
NA	TRBV25-1	TRBJ2-5	NA	CASSPLTGLKETQYF	TGTGCCAGCAGTCCCCTGACAGGATTGAAAGAGACCCAGTACTTC
once	TRBV7-8	TRBJ1-6	TRBD1	CASSLTGGNYNSPLHF	TGTGCCAGCAGCCTGACAGGGGGAAACTATAATTCACCCCTCCACTTT
NA	TRBV25-1	TRBJ1-1	NA	CASRRGGTGTTEAFF	TGTGCCAGCAGGCGGGGGGGGACTGGAACAACTGAAGCTTTCTTT
NA	TRBV6-1	TRBJ2-2	NA	CASTPGRTGELFF	TGTGCCAGCACCCCGGGTCGGACCGGGGAGCTGTTTTTT
NA	TRBV6-1	TRBJ2-7	NA	CASSEANGTPWYF	TGTGCCAGCAGTGAAGCCAATGGGACACCCTGGTACTTC
NA	TRBV5-8	TRBJ2-1	NA	CASSPRLVSYNEQFF	TGTGCCAGCAGCCCGCGACTAGTCTCCTACAATGAGCAGTTCTTC
NA	TRBV6-1	TRBJ1-2	TRBD1	CASSLHRQGGYGYTF	TGTGCCAGCAGCCTCCACCGACAGGGAGGCTATGGCTACACCTTC
NA	TRBV13	TRBJ2-7	NA	CASSLSPDISYEQYF	TGTGCCAGCAGCTTATCCCCGGATATCTCCTACGAGCAGTACTTC
NA	TRBV30	TRBJ1-4	NA	CAWSALNPNEKLFF	TGTGCCTGGAGTGCATTGAACCCGAATGAAAAACTGTTTTTT
NA	TRBV14	TRBJ1-2	TRBD1	CASSPGGGYGYTF	TGTGCCAGCAGCCCAGGGGGAGGCTATGGCTACACCTTC
NA	TRBV7-8	TRBJ1-3	NA	CASSPTWGSGNTIYF	TGTGCCAGCAGCCCAACATGGGGGAGTGGAAACACCATATATTTT
NA	TRBV7-8	TRBJ1-3	NA	CASSLARRELGNTIYF	TGTGCCAGCAGCTTAGCGAGGCGGGAACTCGGAAACACCATATATTTT
NA	TRBV6-5	TRBJ1-1	NA	CASSYSVFGQNTEAFF	TGTGCCAGCAGTTACTCTGTGTTCGGACAGAACACTGAAGCTTTCTTT
NA	TRBV4-2	TRBJ1-2	TRBD1	CASSPPGQGDYGYTF	TGTGCCAGCAGCCCCCCCGGACAGGGCGACTATGGCTACACCTTC
NA	TRBV19	TRBJ1-5	NA	CASIPAGHGNQPQHF	TGTGCCAGTATCCCTGCAGGACATGGCAATCAGCCCCAGCATTTT
NA	TRBV11-2	TRBJ2-5	NA	CASSLDLRPHF	TGTGCCAGCAGCTTAGATCTGAGGCCCCACTTC
NA	TRBV5-4	TRBJ2-7	NA	CASSAVSEGSEQYF	TGTGCCAGCAGCGCGGTCTCCGAGGGGAGCGAGCAGTACTTC
NA	TRBV10-2	TRBJ2-2	TRBD2	CASSGRLGSGELFF	TGCGCCAGTAGCGGGAGGTTAGGATCCGGGGAGCTGTTTTTT
NA	TRBV6-1	TRBJ2-7	NA	CASSEWYQQYF	TGTGCCAGCAGTGAATGGTATCAGCAGTACTTC
NA	TRBV5-1	TRBJ1-1	NA	CASSLAPGNTEAFF	TGCGCCAGCAGCTTGGCACCCGGGAACACTGAAGCTTTCTTT
NA	TRBV7-2	TRBJ1-2	NA	CASSFGGGDGYTF	TGTGCCAGCAGCTTCGGGGGTGGGGATGGCTACACCTTC
NA	TRBV2	TRBJ2-7	TRBD1	CASSTQGMEYEQYF	TGTGCCAGCAGCACACAGGGGATGGAATACGAGCAGTACTTC